This entry lists 29 T cell receptor beta chains sequenced from one sample in a study of CD8 T cells in ankylosing spondylitis. TCRdb passed the 5' RACE reads through MiXCR, listing each CDR3 protein once. The sample lists more than 400,000 distinct CDR3 sequences, approximately 5% occurring once. These receptors' targets are unknown. Whole-study findings and limits: A motif in TCR beta, a set of roughly eight highly homologous variants, appeared characteristic of ankylosing spondylitis blood.

The sample comprised blood, either unsorted or a sorted T cell fraction (not recorded which). These receptors were taken from a male donor with ankylosing spondylitis.

The J gene is TRBJ2-7, the V gene TRBV5-1; no reliable D call. The V gene lost 7 bases and the J gene lost 2 bases, with 13 bases spanning the gap. Looked up from germline, CDR1 is SGHRS and CDR2 is YFSETQ. CDR3 length: 13 amino acids. This CDR3 reads CASSPGRAYEQYF. The CDR3 DNA reads TGCGCCAGCTCCCCGGGTCGAGCCTACGAGCAGTACTTC.

This clonotype was detected ten times or more. The chain couples TRBV20-1 to TRBJ2-3, with 11 bases that match TRBD1. The CDR3 runs to 15 residues. CDR1 is DFQATT and CDR2 is SNEGSKA in the germline V gene (reference sequence). After removal of 3 bases from V and 3 bases from J, the junction contained 5 bases not matched to a gene. The CDR3 reads CSASDGQGATDTQYF. The CDR3 nucleotides read TGCAGTGCTAGTGACGGACAGGGGGCTACAGATACGCAGTATTTT.

The rearrangement uses TRBV5-1 and TRBJ2-7, with D possibly matching TRBD2 (7 bases). Trimming pared 2 bases from V and 0 bases from J, leaving 18 bases between. The CDR3 contains 17 residues. The V gene's germline CDR1 is SGHRS and CDR2 YFSETQ. CDR3 protein: CASSLGGGSLISYEQYF. CDR3 DNA: TGCGCCAGCAGCTTAGGGGGAGGGTCCTTAATCTCCTACGAGCAGTACTTC.

The chain recombines TRBV28 with TRBJ2-1, with 10 nucleotides matching TRBD2. Germline V gene lookup returns CDR1 MDHEN and CDR2 SYDVKM. V dropped 3 bases and J dropped 8; count of bases not matched to a gene: 4. There are 14 residues in the CDR3. CDR3 sequence: CASSFTSGIYEQFF. The DNA of the CDR3 is TGTGCCAGCAGTTTTACTAGCGGGATCTATGAGCAGTTCTTC. Filled out from reference TRBV28 and TRBJ2-1, the complete variable domain reads DVKVTQSSRYLVKRTGEKVFLECVQDMDHENMFWYRQDPGLGLRLIYFSYDVKMKEKGDIPEGYSVSREKKERFSLILESASTNQTSMYLCASSFTSGIYEQFFGPGTRLTVL.

This clonotype was seen many times. The chain couples TRBV10-1 to TRBJ2-3; no clear D gene. V lost 3 bases and J 0 bases, leaving 4 bases between the germline ends. The CDR3 totals 13 residues. Germline V CDR1 and CDR2: WNHNN, SYGVQD (reference sequence). The CDR3 bases are TGCGCCAGCAGTGAACACAGCACAGATACGCAGTATTTT. This encodes CASSEHSTDTQYF.

This clonotype was counted only a few times. V gene TRBV6-2 or TRBV6-3 combines with J gene TRBJ2-2; the D is unclear. The germline V and J ends were trimmed by 6 bases and 3 bases, with 17 bases remaining between them. CDR3 length: 16 residues. Germline assignment: CDR1 MNHEY and CDR2 SVGEGT. The CDR3 here is CASSQPPPKDTGELFF. CDR3 sequence (DNA): TGTGCCAGCAGCCAGCCCCCTCCGAAGGACACCGGGGAGCTGTTTTTT.

This clonotype occurred many times. This rearrangement joins TRBV5-1 to TRBJ2-1, with 7 nucleotides matching TRBD2. Per germline, CDR1 SGHRS and CDR2 YFSETQ. The CDR3 covers 16 residues. Trimming at V came to 0 bases and at J to 0 bases, leaving 3 bases not matched to a gene. The chain's CDR3 is CASSLAASGSYNEQFF. The CDR3 DNA reads as TGCGCCAGCAGCTTGGCCGCTAGCGGCTCCTACAATGAGCAGTTCTTC.

There are many counts of this clonotype. J is TRBJ1-1 and V is TRBV18, with D tentatively TRBD1 (6 bases). CDR1 and CDR2 from the germline V gene are KGHSH and LQKENI. This CDR3 spans 16 amino acids. Trimming stripped 3 bases from V and 4 bases from J, with 18 bases between. CDR3 in amino acids: CASSPTDAGGGTEAFF. DNA of the CDR3: TGTGCCAGCTCACCCACAGACGCCGGGGGCGGCACTGAAGCTTTCTTT.

This clonotype showed up many times. V gene TRBV28 combines with J gene TRBJ1-4; TRBD1 is a possible D gene (5 bases). This CDR3 region has 13 residues. Germline-derived CDR1 and CDR2 are MDHEN and SYDVKM. The germline V and J ends were trimmed by 6 bases and 8 bases, with 13 bases remaining between them. For the CDR3, the DNA is TGTGCCAGCAGGGATCCGGGACGGGAAAAACTGTTTTTT. Protein sequence: CASRDPGREKLFF.

DNA of the CDR3: TGTGCCAGCAGTTTTGCAGGGGAGGGGGGGATGGCCAAAAACATTCAGTACTTC. Translating it yields CASSFAGEGGMAKNIQYF. The chain links TRBV12-3 or TRBV12-4 to TRBJ2-4, with D perhaps TRBD2 (7 bases). With 3 bases removed from V and 1 base from J, the gap between germline ends came to 19 bases. The CDR3 is 18 amino acids.

This clonotype was recorded at least ten times. The V and J genes are TRBV7-2 and TRBJ1-1, with D unclear. The CDR3 runs 14 residues. Germline V gives CDR1 SGHTA, CDR2 FQGNSA. The V end was cut by 2 bases, the J end by 6 bases, with 13 bases between. The chain's CDR3 is CASSLRRAGAEAFF. The CDR3 nucleotides read TGTGCCAGCAGCTTACGGAGGGCCGGGGCTGAAGCTTTCTTT. The full variable domain, completed using reference TRBV7-2 and TRBJ1-1, is GAGVSQSPSNKVTEKGKDVELRCDPISGHTALYWYRQSLGQGLEFLIYFQGNSAPDKSGLPSDRFSAERTGGSVSTLTIQRTQQEDSAVYLCASSLRRAGAEAFFGQGTRLTVV.

This clonotype has at least ten counts. This sequence joins TRBV7-2 and TRBJ2-7; 10 bases line up with TRBD2. With 6 bases clipped from V and 0 bases from J, the junction kept 2 bases outside the gene matches. This CDR3 has 14 residues. Germline V gene sequence: CDR1 SGHTA, CDR2 FQGNSA. CDR3 loop: CASRSSGSSYEQYF. In DNA, the CDR3 is TGTGCCAGCAGATCTAGCGGGAGCTCCTACGAGCAGTACTTC. The full variable domain, rest sourced from reference TRBV7-2 and TRBJ2-7, is GAGVSQSPSNKVTEKGKDVELRCDPISGHTALYWYRQSLGQGLEFLIYFQGNSAPDKSGLPSDRFSAERTGGSVSTLTIQRTQQEDSAVYLCASRSSGSSYEQYFGPGTRLTVT.

This clonotype was detected many times. The chain links TRBV10-3 to TRBJ2-1; 8 nucleotides agree with TRBD2. Germline CDR1 is ENHRY and CDR2 is SYGVKD. Trimming at V came to 3 bases and at J to 6 bases, leaving 7 bases not matched to a gene. The CDR3 has 15 residues. The CDR3 is CAISETSGYPNEQFF. CDR3 coding DNA: TGTGCCATCAGTGAAACTAGCGGCTACCCCAATGAGCAGTTCTTC.

This clonotype has at least ten counts. The chain is built from TRBV7-2 and TRBJ2-5, with 9 nucleotides matching TRBD1. The CDR3 has 14 residues. V dropped 6 bases and J dropped 5; count of bases not matched to a gene: 7. Germline lookup yields CDR1 SGHTA and CDR2 FQGNSA. Here the CDR3 DNA reads TGTGCCAGCAGGCTGACAGGGGGTTTGGAGACCCAGTACTTC. The encoded protein is CASRLTGGLETQYF.

Comments on this clonotype: In this CDR3 the conserved last residue, phenylalanine or tryptophan, is missing, so a read error is likely. The V call is TRBV28, the J call TRBJ2-3; 7 positions match TRBD1. Germline V gives CDR1 MDHEN, CDR2 SYDVKM. This CDR3 comprises 17 residues. V was pared by 6 bases and J by 0 bases, with 12 bases of the junction left unmatched. For the CDR3, the DNA is TGTGCCAGCAGCCAAACCGGGACAGATATTAGCACAGATACGCAGTATCTT. The encoded protein is CASSQTGTDISTDTQYL.

The table lists this clonotype with many counts. The chain recombines TRBV12-3 or TRBV12-4 with TRBJ2-5, with D tentatively TRBD2 (6 bases). The V gene lost 6 bases and the J gene lost 5 bases, with 19 bases spanning the gap. This CDR3 spans 15 amino acids. The CDR3: CASSPRTLAGETQYF. The CDR3 region has the DNA TGTGCCAGCAGCCCACGGACCCTCGCGGGGGAGACCCAGTACTTC.

Ten or more counts support this clonotype. The chain uses TRBV9 and TRBJ2-7; 7 bases align to TRBD1. The V and J ends lost 0 bases and 2 bases, in that order; junction bases with no gene match: 5. This CDR3 comprises 15 residues. Germline loops: CDR1 SGDLS, CDR2 YYNGEE. In DNA form, the CDR3 reads TGTGCCAGCAGCGTAGGCGCAGGGGGAACCTACGAGCAGTACTTC. It specifies CASSVGAGGTYEQYF.

This clonotype was recorded many times. This chain connects TRBV7-9 to TRBJ2-1; D is uncertain. Trimming left V 2 bases short and J 7 bases short, with 6 bases between. Germline V gene lookup returns CDR1 SEHNR and CDR2 FQNEAQ (reference sequence). CDR3 length equals 12 residues. The CDR3 DNA sequence: TGTGCCAGCAGCTTAAAAGCTAATGAGCAGTTCTTC. Its translation is CASSLKANEQFF.

This clonotype came up many times. The CDR3 DNA sequence: TGCGCCAGCAGCTTGTGGTCGGACGACGCTGAAGCTTTCTTT. Translation: CASSLWSDDAEAFF. The chain carries TRBV5-1 and TRBJ1-1; D uncertain. CDR1 is SGHRS and CDR2 is YFSETQ in the germline V gene. The CDR3 totals 14 residues. Trimming removed 1 base from V and 6 bases from J, with 13 bases in between. Full variable domain (remainder filled in from reference TRBV5-1 and TRBJ1-1): KAGVTQTPRYLIKTRGQQVTLSCSPISGHRSVSWYQQTPGQGLQFLFEYFSETQRNKGNFPGRFSGRQFSNSRSEMNVSTLELGDSALYLCASSLWSDDAEAFFGQGTRLTVV.

This clonotype was seen at least ten times. CDR3 sequence (DNA): TGCAGTGCTATCCGCCTAGCGGGCCCAGATACGCAGTATTTT. Translation: CSAIRLAGPDTQYF. The rearrangement joins TRBV20-1 to TRBJ2-3; 8 bases agree with TRBD2. The CDR3 has 14 amino acids. The V and J ends lost 4 bases and 4 bases, in that order; junction bases with no gene match: 7. Germline CDR1 is DFQATT and CDR2 is SNEGSKA (reference sequence).

This clonotype was counted ten times or more. CDR3 residues: CASSRDRVYGYTF. The DNA for the CDR3 is TGTGCCAGCAGTCGGGACAGGGTGTATGGCTACACCTTC. The rearrangement links TRBV12-3 or TRBV12-4 to TRBJ1-2, with 9 nucleotides matching TRBD1. V shed 5 bases and J 5 bases; nucleotides not matched to a gene: 3. There are 13 residues in the CDR3.

This clonotype occurred many times. The chain combines TRBV20-1 with TRBJ2-1; D ambiguous. From germline, CDR1 is DFQATT and CDR2 SNEGSKA (reference sequence). V shed 6 bases and J shed 6 bases, with 18 bases lying between them. The CDR3 contains 14 residues. DNA of the CDR3: TGCAGTGCCCAAAGGAATTTACTGACCAATGAGCAGTTCTTC. Protein sequence: CSAQRNLLTNEQFF.

At least ten counts were recorded for this clonotype. The chain couples TRBV20-1 to TRBJ2-1, with TRBD2 identical over 8 bases. After removal of 5 bases from V and 10 bases from J, the junction contained 4 bases not matched to a gene. The CDR3 covers 11 residues. CDR1 is DFQATT, CDR2 SNEGSKA, per germline (reference sequence). In DNA form, the CDR3 reads TGCAGTGCTCGGGGGGGCGGGGAGCAGTTCTTC. Translation gives CSARGGGEQFF.

The V gene is TRBV30, the J gene TRBJ2-6, with 9 bases lining up with TRBD1. With V trimmed by 4 bases and J by 4 bases, 11 bases remained unmatched. Germline CDR1 and CDR2: GTSNPN and SVGIG (reference sequence). The CDR3 spans 17 residues. The CDR3 region has the DNA TGTGCCTGGATCCCGAAGACAGGGGGAGGAGGGGCCAACGTCCTGACTTTC. Translating it yields CAWIPKTGGGGANVLTF.

There are many counts of this clonotype. The chain links TRBV9 to TRBJ2-1, with TRBD1 as a possible D gene (6 bases). CDR1 SGDLS and CDR2 YYNGEE come from the germline V gene. Trimming left V 0 bases short and J 4 bases short, with 11 bases between. This CDR3 has 15 residues. CDR3 amino acids: CASSVGGRLYNEQFF. In DNA, the CDR3 is TGTGCCAGCAGCGTAGGGGGGCGACTTTACAATGAGCAGTTCTTC.

Many counts were recorded for this clonotype. The chain joins TRBV7-8 to TRBJ1-5; TRBD1 is a possible D gene (5 bases). Germline assignment: CDR1 SGHVS and CDR2 FQNEAQ. Trimming took off 2 bases at V and 2 bases at J, with 7 bases between the two ends. The CDR3 spans 14 residues. The CDR3 DNA sequence: TGTGCCAGCAGCTTATGGGGGGGCAATCAGCCCCAGCATTTT. This gives the protein CASSLWGGNQPQHF.

Of note for this clonotype: This could be a read error, since a much larger clone is one nucleotide away. This rearrangement joins TRBV3-1 to TRBJ1-5; D is perhaps TRBD1 (5 bases). The germline CDR1 and CDR2 sequences are LGHDT and YNNKEL (reference sequence). The CDR3 extends over 15 amino acids. The CDR3 nucleotides are TGTGCCAGCAGCCCGGGACCCTCAATTAATCAGCCCCATCATTTT. Translating gives CASSPGPSINQPHHF.

The table lists this clonotype with many counts. V is TRBV20-1 and J is TRBJ2-7; 10 bases agree with TRBD1. The CDR3 runs 14 residues. Germline-derived CDR1 and CDR2 are DFQATT and SNEGSKA (reference sequence). Trimming at V came to 0 bases and at J to 7 bases, leaving 6 bases not matched to a gene. CDR3 amino acids: CSARDRQGAWEQYF. The CDR3 DNA reads TGCAGTGCTAGAGACAGACAGGGGGCCTGGGAGCAGTACTTC.

This clonotype was detected ten times or more. The chain couples TRBV7-2 to TRBJ2-7; possible D gene TRBD2, 5 bases. The germline gives CDR1 SGHTA, CDR2 FQGNSA. This CDR3 is built from 14 residues. Trimming removed 7 bases at V and 2 bases at J, with 15 bases between. The CDR3 DNA is TGTGCCAGCACCGAAGGGAGTTACGCCTACGAGCAGTACTTC. It is translated as CASTEGSYAYEQYF.